The present TCR beta chain was sequenced within a study of blood T cells in healthy people across ages. Broader study findings: Long-lived donors had more naive CD4+ cells and higher diversity than aged donors. From one million sequenced T cells, diversity estimates were lower bounds. With donor CMV status unknown, expanded clonotype changes were possibly confounded.

The second PCR ran 7 to 11 cycles with a sample-barcoded 5' primer and J-beta primers. Carrying 12 random nucleotides, a template-switch adaptor labeled each individual cDNA molecule. Each CDR3 protein is one row after TCRdb ran MiXCR on the 5' RACE reads. The sample holds about 1.4 million distinct CDR3 sequences, approximately 59% seen once. This clonotype was detected only a few times. Its matching antigen is unknown. Germline CDR1 reads SEHNR; CDR2 reads FQNEAQ (reference sequence). Trimming stripped 5 bases from V and 7 bases from J, with 17 bases between. The length of the CDR3 is 15 residues. The TCR comes from a man between 18 and 35 years old in good health. The V call is TRBV7-9, the J call TRBJ1-4, with D perhaps matching TRBD1 (5 bases). The source material was blood. The CDR3 region has the DNA TGTGCCAGCAGCGAAAGACCGGGGGGGAGTGAAAAACTGTTTTTT. Translating it yields CASSERPGGSEKLFF.